This TCR beta chain was retrieved from a study of shared clonotypes between healthy human individuals. The wider study: CD4 naive cells filled three plates per donor, CD4 memory three, CD8 naive two and CD8 memory one.

Germline-derived CDR1 and CDR2 are SGHRS and YFSETQ. V lost 8 bases and J lost 2; bases outside the gene matches: 8. The CDR3 contains 14 residues. Data came from immunoSEQ multiplex PCR; TCRdb stores just in-frame clones and leaves some out. The sample contains over a million clones, around 97% of which appear only once. As for this clone: Additional DNA sequences in this sample encode the identical CDR3.

The TCR comes from a man aged 25 to 45 in good health. V usage is TRBV5-1 and J usage is TRBJ2-7, with 9 nucleotides matching TRBD1. Source material: naive CD4+ T cells sorted from blood. Documented subset: CD45RA+ positively selected. The CDR3 here is CASRTGTGTYEQYF. CDR3 DNA: TGCGCCAGTCGCACCGGGACAGGGACCTACGAGCAGTACTTC.